The clone carrying this T cell receptor (beta chain) has only a few counts. The data stem from a study of early T cells in non-severe SARS-CoV-2 infection. cDNA molecules, individually, were tagged with unique molecular identifiers. TCRdb itself ran the 5' RACE reads through MiXCR, one entry per CDR3 protein. This sample has tens of thousands of distinct CDR3 sequences, with about an eighth found just once. V lost 2 bases and J 2 bases, leaving 16 bases between the germline ends. Germline-derived CDR1 and CDR2 are SGDLS and YYNGEE. This CDR3 region has 17 residues. The genes are TRBV9 and TRBJ1-4; D may be TRBD1 (5 bases). This sequence originates from an adult who was a healthcare worker with PCR-confirmed SARS-CoV-2 infection or an uninfected control (not recorded which). The sequencing here drew on whole blood, taken at baseline. The CDR3 region is CASSVGRQGDTNEKLFF. DNA of the CDR3: TGTGCCAGCAGCGTGGGGAGGCAGGGAGACACTAATGAAAAACTGTTTTTT. Full variable domain (missing parts from reference TRBV9 and TRBJ1-4): DSGVTQTPKHLITATGQRVTLRCSPRSGDLSVYWYQQSLDQGLQFLIQYYNGEERAKGNILERFSAQQFPDLHSELNLSSLELGDSALYFCASSVGRQGDTNEKLFFGSGTQLSVL.